Described below is a single T cell receptor beta chain sequence and its context. Germline CDR1 MNHNY, CDR2 SVGAGI (reference sequence). V was pared by 6 bases and J by 8 bases, with 14 bases between. CDR3 length: 14 amino acids. This sample was taken from a study of blood T cell repertoires in COVID-19. Assay: immunoSEQ multiplex PCR; the TCRdb copy retains only in-frame clones and omits some. The data show approximately 60,000 clones, with roughly three quarters seen just once and just over 20% held by the top ten. The sample consisted of peripheral blood. This receptor was obtained from an elderly woman with active or convalescent COVID-19. The rearrangement links TRBV6-6 to TRBJ1-6, with D possibly TRBD1 on 6 matching bases. The CDR3 DNA sequence: TGTGCCAGCAGCCTTGTGACAGGATATTCACCCCTCCACTTT. Translating it yields CASSLVTGYSPLHF.